Listed below are T cell receptor beta chains from one sample, sequenced in a study of T cells after yellow fever vaccination. MiXCR, run by TCRdb on the 5' RACE reads, gives a single entry per CDR3 protein. The sample yields about 46,000 distinct CDR3 sequences, 6% to 7% seen once. Source: PBMCs, either bulk or a sorted T-cell subset (CD4+, CD8+, memory, or dextramer-sorted; not recorded which), taken 45 days after the yellow fever booster vaccination. Receptors were obtained from a man younger than 40 who received the YFV17D yellow fever vaccine. CDR3s include the opening cysteine and the closing phenylalanine or tryptophan.

v_call	j_call	cdr3_aa
TRBV25-1	TRBJ1-2	CASSESGKNYGYTF
TRBV2	TRBJ1-6	CASTLGRGNSPLHF
TRBV7-2	TRBJ1-2	CASSDRLGGEYGYTF
TRBV28	TRBJ1-5	CASSWDRRDQPQHF
TRBV4-3	TRBJ1-3	CASSQGTGRNTIYF
TRBV25-1	TRBJ2-3	CASSETSGTDTQYF
TRBV5-5	TRBJ1-6	CASSWGGGVPSPLHF
TRBV7-9	TRBJ1-6	CASSLAGGGRLNSPLHF
TRBV7-8	TRBJ2-7	CASSLDSAFSYEQYF
TRBV10-3	TRBJ1-5	CAIPGGNQPQHF
TRBV1	TRBJ1-4	CTSSQPEVSHEKLFF
TRBV7-2	TRBJ2-2	CASSLGSGELFF
TRBV10-3	TRBJ1-6	CAISPDRDSPLHF
TRBV7-2	TRBJ2-7	CASSTRGGAEISYEQYF
TRBV6-1	TRBJ2-1	CASSPEYRVNEQFF
TRBV15	TRBJ1-2	CATSRGPGGYGYTF
TRBV3-1	TRBJ2-5	CASSHRQNQETQYF
TRBV6-5	TRBJ2-3	CASSYPRPPQRLATDTQYF
TRBV20-1	TRBJ2-5	CSARELSQETQYF
TRBV7-2	TRBJ1-1	CASSFVWDTEAFF
TRBV19	TRBJ2-3	CASSIREWDTQYF
TRBV18	TRBJ2-2	CASSLTGQNTGELFF
TRBV20-1	TRBJ2-1	CSASRQVPLRDEQFF
TRBV7-2	TRBJ1-1	CASSLGGVYTEAFF
TRBV5-1	TRBJ1-3	CASSLAIKGPGNTIYF
TRBV12-3/TRBV12-4	TRBJ2-7	CASSQRGGGHEQYF
TRBV5-6	TRBJ1-2	CASSRDAFGYTF
TRBV3-1	TRBJ2-7	CASSQAWTDSYEQYF
TRBV9	TRBJ1-1	CASSVEYNTEAFF
TRBV2	TRBJ2-3	CASRADSSTDTQYF
TRBV25-1	TRBJ1-4	CASSEVGGNEKLFF
TRBV20-1	TRBJ2-1	CSALLAGNYNEQFF
TRBV6-1	TRBJ2-3	CASSPTLDTQYF
TRBV30	TRBJ1-2	CAWSSRGYTF
TRBV10-3	TRBJ1-4	CAISEGATNEKLFF
TRBV7-2	TRBJ2-7	CASSPMGTGDYEQYF